These 25 T cell receptor beta chains were sequenced from one sample in a study of T cell responses to AZD1222 COVID-19 vaccine (dated by TCRdb to about 2021). Libraries came from the immunoSEQ multiplex PCR assay. In TCRdb, the immuneACCESS table is reduced to in-frame sequences with V and J assigned. These tables do not hold every clone; where another copy was compared, an unresolved V gene accounts for under half, and the others remain unexplained. Present in this sample are roughly 96,000 clones, approximately 90% of which were seen just once. In total, the top ten clones hold roughly 1.7% of the sample. The sample's time point, from its label and the paper: baseline before first vaccination. The source material was peripheral blood, sampled on day 0 of AZD1222 vaccination. These receptors came from an adult in good health.

The gene calls are TRBV5-5 and TRBJ1-6, with D tentatively TRBD1 (5 bases). The V gene's germline CDR1 is SGHKS and CDR2 YYEKEE (reference sequence). With 6 bases removed from V and 8 bases from J, the gap between germline ends came to 15 bases. The CDR3 sequence is 14 residues long. CDR3 sequence reads: CASTLWRGDSPLHF. The CDR3 DNA reads TGTGCCAGCACCCTCTGGAGAGGGGATTCACCCCTCCACTTT.

This chain links TRBV7-8 with TRBJ1-5; D not certain. The CDR3 extends over 16 amino acids. Deletions cut 1 base from V and 2 bases from J, with 12 bases between. Germline V gene sequence: CDR1 SGHVS, CDR2 FQNEAQ. The CDR3: CASSLVRVDGNQPQHF. The CDR3 DNA reads TGTGCCAGCAGCTTAGTAAGGGTGGACGGCAATCAGCCCCAGCATTTT.

The rearrangement joins TRBV7-3 to TRBJ2-2; no definite D call. The CDR3 runs to 16 residues. Germline V gene data show CDR1 as SGHTA and CDR2 as FQGTGA. V dropped 1 base and J dropped 0 bases, with 9 bases sitting between them. The CDR3: CASSLIGSPNTGELFF. The CDR3 DNA reads TGTGCCAGCAGCTTAATAGGAAGCCCGAACACCGGGGAGCTGTTTTTT.

The chain carries TRBV9 and TRBJ1-2, with D unresolved. V gave up 1 base and J gave up 2 bases, with 9 bases separating them. Germline V gene data show CDR1 as SGDLS and CDR2 as YYNGEE. The CDR3 sequence is 14 residues long. The CDR3 loop reads CASSVLERNYGYTF. CDR3 DNA: TGTGCCAGCAGCGTACTAGAGAGAAACTATGGCTACACCTTC. Full variable domain (outside the CDR3, taken from reference TRBV9 and TRBJ1-2): DSGVTQTPKHLITATGQRVTLRCSPRSGDLSVYWYQQSLDQGLQFLIQYYNGEERAKGNILERFSAQQFPDLHSELNLSSLELGDSALYFCASSVLERNYGYTFGSGTRLTVV.

The V gene is TRBV4-3, the J gene TRBJ1-1; 9 nucleotides line up with TRBD1. The CDR3 is 14 amino acids. Germline V gene lookup returns CDR1 LGHNA and CDR2 YSLEER. V gave up 4 bases and J gave up 5 bases; unmatched junction bases: 5. This chain's CDR3 is CASSPDRGWTEAFF. Here the CDR3 DNA reads TGCGCCAGCAGCCCGGACAGGGGTTGGACTGAAGCTTTCTTT.

This rearrangement joins TRBV10-3 to TRBJ2-3; TRBD2 agrees at 12 bases. Unmatched junction bases numbered 5, after V lost 3 bases and J lost 4 bases. This CDR3 is built from 16 residues. The germline CDR1 and CDR2 sequences are ENHRY and SYGVKD. The CDR3 is CAISEGLAGGADTQYF. CDR3 bases: TGTGCCATCAGTGAAGGGCTAGCGGGGGGGGCAGATACGCAGTATTTT.

The chain links TRBV29-1 to TRBJ2-7; D is possibly TRBD1 (5 bases). CDR1 SQVTM and CDR2 ANQGSEA come from the germline V gene. The V and J ends lost 4 bases and 2 bases respectively, with 6 bases between them. CDR3 size: 11 residues. The CDR3 region is CSVGQTYEQYF. Written as DNA, the CDR3 is TGCAGCGTTGGACAGACCTACGAGCAGTACTTC.

This chain joins TRBV5-8 and TRBJ1-2, with 8 bases fitting TRBD1. Germline V gene lookup returns CDR1 SGHTS and CDR2 YDEGEE. With V trimmed by 0 bases and J by 2 bases, 9 bases remained unmatched. This CDR3 region has 17 residues. CDR3 bases: TGTGCCAGCAGCTTGGGCCCATGGGGACAGGACAACTATGGCTACACCTTC. Translation: CASSLGPWGQDNYGYTF.

The chain joins TRBV7-2 to TRBJ2-4, with 9 bases identical to TRBD1. Germline-derived CDR1 and CDR2 are SGHTA and FQGNSA. V was pared by 3 bases and J by 7 bases, with 7 bases of the junction left unmatched. There are 15 residues in the CDR3. The CDR3 region has the DNA TGTGCCAGCAGCTTCCGGACAGGGGAGGAGAACATTCAGTACTTC. Protein: CASSFRTGEENIQYF.

The chain links TRBV11-1 to TRBJ1-1, with D unclear. Looked up from germline, CDR1 is SGHAT and CDR2 is FQDESV (reference sequence). The CDR3 totals 14 residues. V was shortened by 1 base and J by 4 bases, with 10 bases between the two germline ends. In nucleotides, the CDR3 is TGTGCCAGCAGCTTAGTGGCCAGAGGCACTGAAGCTTTCTTT. Its translation is CASSLVARGTEAFF.

Details on this clone: The junction and the germline gene differ at one end; a read error may be behind it. This rearrangement joins TRBV24-1 to TRBJ2-3; 10 bases agree with TRBD2. The CDR3 is 16 amino acids. Germline-derived CDR1 and CDR2 are KGHDR and SFDVKD. The CDR3 protein is CATSDFSGGGTDTQYF. In DNA form, the CDR3 reads TGTGCCACCAGTGATTTCAGCGGGGGGGGCACGGATACGCAGTATTTT.

The rearrangement links TRBV5-1 to TRBJ2-3; D gene uncertain. Looked up from germline, CDR1 is SGHRS and CDR2 is YFSETQ. There are 14 residues in the CDR3. The V end lost 4 bases, the J end lost 0 bases, and 9 bases lay between the germline ends. The CDR3 DNA reads as TGCGCCAGCAGCCCTAGTAGGAGCACAGATACGCAGTATTTT. Protein sequence: CASSPSRSTDTQYF.

This clone was picked up one time. The rearrangement links TRBV30 to TRBJ1-1, with D tentatively TRBD1 (5 bases). V gave up 5 bases and J gave up 4 bases, with 11 bases separating them. This CDR3 region has 12 residues. Germline V CDR1 and CDR2: GTSNPN, SVGIG (reference sequence). CDR3 DNA sequence: TGTGCCTGGGCCAGGGCAGGCACTGAAGCTTTCTTT. Translating gives CAWARAGTEAFF.

The J gene is TRBJ2-1, the V gene TRBV9; 10 bases match TRBD2. Per the germline V gene, CDR1 is SGDLS and CDR2 is YYNGEE. This CDR3 contains 15 residues. The trim removed 4 bases at V and 6 bases at J, leaving 7 bases unmatched. CDR3 sequence: CASSLSGGALNEQFF. DNA for the CDR3: TGTGCCAGCAGCCTCAGCGGGGGGGCCCTCAATGAGCAGTTCTTC.

This chain connects TRBV7-2 to TRBJ1-6; TRBD1 matches at 7 bases. Looked up from germline, CDR1 is SGHTA and CDR2 is FQGNSA. V lost 1 base to trimming and J lost 9 bases; unmatched junction nucleotides: 3. This CDR3 is 14 amino acids long. The CDR3 is CASSLEGAISPLHF. CDR3 bases: TGTGCCAGCAGCTTAGAGGGGGCGATTTCACCCCTCCACTTT.

The gene calls are TRBV19 and TRBJ1-2; a weak D match, TRBD1 (6 bases). Between the trimmed V and J ends, which lost 2 bases and 6 bases, there was a span of 10 bases. In germline, CDR1 is LNHDA, CDR2 SQIVND (reference sequence). This CDR3 comprises 13 residues. The CDR3 coding sequence is TGTGCCAGTAGTATAAACAGGGTTCATGGCTACACCTTC. This gives the protein CASSINRVHGYTF.

J is TRBJ1-5 and V is TRBV2; D gene ambiguous. Between the trimmed V and J ends, which lost 6 bases and 3 bases, there was a span of 9 bases. The CDR3 is 13 amino acids. The germline V gene has CDR1 SNHLY and CDR2 FYNNEI. The CDR3 nucleotides read TGTGCCAGCAGAGGCAGGAACAATCAGCCCCAGCATTTT. It encodes CASRGRNNQPQHF.

The chain carries TRBV7-8 and TRBJ2-3; weak D call: TRBD2 (5 bases). V lost 9 bases and J lost 2, with 18 bases in between. The germline gives CDR1 SGHVS, CDR2 FQNEAQ. This CDR3 spans 15 amino acids. CDR3 region: CASSLRASFTDTQYF. The CDR3 DNA reads TGTGCCAGTTCTCTTAGGGCTAGCTTCACAGATACGCAGTATTTT. Full variable domain (rest looked up from reference TRBV7-8 and TRBJ2-3): GAGVSQSPRYKVAKRGQDVALRCDPISGHVSLFWYQQALGQGPEFLTYFQNEAQLDKSGLPSDRFFAERPEGSVSTLKIQRTQQEDSAVYLCASSLRASFTDTQYFGPGTRLTVL.

CDR3 in DNA: TGTGCCAGTAGTATAGATCCGGGGGCGACACGGTCACCCCTCCACTTT. It codes for CASSIDPGATRSPLHF. V gene TRBV19 combines with J gene TRBJ1-6, with D tentatively TRBD1 (6 bases). V was cut by 0 bases and J by 10 bases, with 16 bases left in between. CDR3 length equals 16 residues. Germline V gives CDR1 LNHDA, CDR2 SQIVND (reference sequence).

The chain carries TRBV7-9 and TRBJ1-3; no clear D gene. The CDR3 sequence is 17 residues long. Germline CDR1 is SEHNR and CDR2 is FQNEAQ (reference sequence). V dropped 2 bases and J dropped 2 bases, with 16 bases sitting between them. Here the CDR3 reads CASSLRVGLATGNTIYF. DNA for the CDR3: TGTGCCAGCAGCTTAAGAGTGGGCCTGGCTACTGGAAACACCATATATTTT.

J is TRBJ1-5 and V is TRBV19; a weak D match, TRBD1 (6 bases). Per germline, CDR1 LNHDA and CDR2 SQIVND (reference sequence). This CDR3 region has 13 residues. Trimming cost V 5 bases and J 7 bases, with 12 bases left between them. The CDR3 region has the DNA TGTGCCAGTAGTCCTCAGGGGAACCAGCCCCAGCATTTT. Amino acids: CASSPQGNQPQHF. Full variable domain (rest looked up from reference TRBV19 and TRBJ1-5): DGGITQSPKYLFRKEGQNVTLSCEQNLNHDAMYWYRQDPGQGLRLIYYSQIVNDFQKGDIAEGYSVSREKKESFPLTVTSAQKNPTAFYLCASSPQGNQPQHFGDGTRLSIL.

This sequence joins TRBV27 and TRBJ1-4; TRBD1 matches at 7 bases. Trimming took 6 bases from V and 10 from J; bases not matched to a gene: 14. The germline V gene has CDR1 MNHEY and CDR2 SMNVEV (reference sequence). There are 15 residues in the CDR3. For the CDR3, the DNA is TGTGCCAGCAGCTGGGGGAAGGGGGCGGCGAGAAAACTGTTTTTT. Amino acids: CASSWGKGAARKLFF.

V usage is TRBV2 and J usage is TRBJ2-3, with D possibly TRBD2 on 5 matching bases. The germline gives CDR1 SNHLY, CDR2 FYNNEI. There are 12 residues in the CDR3. V gave up 7 bases and J gave up 6 bases, with 11 bases separating them. The CDR3 here is CASNVARDTQYF. As DNA, the CDR3 is TGTGCCAGCAACGTAGCGCGTGATACGCAGTATTTT. Supplemented by reference TRBV2 and TRBJ2-3, the full variable domain reads EPEVTQTPSHQVTQMGQEVILRCVPISNHLYFYWYRQILGQKVEFLVSFYNNEISEKSEIFDDQFSVERPDGSNFTLKIRSTKLEDSAMYFCASNVARDTQYFGPGTRLTVL.

The V call is TRBV30, the J call TRBJ2-7; no clear D gene. The germline V and J ends were trimmed by 0 bases and 5 bases, with 8 bases remaining between them. The V gene's germline CDR1 is GTSNPN and CDR2 SVGIG (reference sequence). The CDR3 spans 12 residues. The CDR3 reads CAWSVMFHEQYF. The CDR3 DNA follows: TGTGCCTGGAGTGTAATGTTTCACGAGCAGTACTTC.

In nucleotides, the CDR3 is TGTGCCAGCAGCGTAGAGCCGGAAACGAACACCGGGGAGCTGTTTTTT. This gives the protein CASSVEPETNTGELFF. V gene TRBV9 combines with J gene TRBJ2-2; D uncertain. CDR1 and CDR2 from the germline V gene are SGDLS and YYNGEE. Trimming cost V 0 bases and J 0 bases, with 9 bases left between them. The CDR3 totals 16 residues.